The present entry profiles one T cell receptor beta chain with its context. This specimen belongs to a study of blood T cell repertoires in COVID-19. For the study at large: The United States, Italy and Spain provided the acute and convalescent COVID-19 samples. Sample material is recorded as cDNA or gDNA derived from T cells, B-cell-depleted T cells, or PBMCs.

In the source study's methods: For nucleated cells, counts were estimated from reference gene primer amplification. Libraries were prepared by immunoSEQ multiplex PCR; TCRdb keeps only in-frame clonotypes and omits some of them. The V and J calls and clone size were taken over from that table, and D and trimming were inferred from the DNA. Here the sample spans 200,000 to 250,000 clones, about 86% being singletons. Germline V gene data show CDR1 as ENHRY and CDR2 as SYGVKD. The CDR3 spans 14 residues. V was clipped by 6 bases and J by 7 bases; unmatched bases: 10. The sequence was obtained from a young woman who had recovered from COVID-19. The sequencing sample was made of peripheral blood. This chain uses TRBV10-3 with TRBJ2-5; 8 bases align to TRBD2. DNA for the CDR3: TGTGCCATCAGCGTGGGACTAGATGTAGGGACCCAGTACTTC. Amino acids: CAISVGLDVGTQYF.